A selection of T cell receptor beta chains follows, all from one sample in a study of T cell responses to AZD1222 COVID-19 vaccine. The method was immunoSEQ multiplex PCR; TCRdb's version includes in-frame clones alone and lacks a portion of them. The data contain approximately 150,000 clones, around 91% of them seen just once; the ten biggest clones take up approximately 5%. Source: peripheral blood, taken on day 0 of AZD1222 vaccination. These receptors were obtained from an adult in good health. CDR3s include the opening cysteine and the closing phenylalanine or tryptophan. The D gene is left open where the match is weak. A clone size is listed for some rows: how often the clone was seen (once, few, many), or a class if it is expanded.

size,V,D,J,CDR3,DNA
once,TRBV7-9,NA,TRBJ2-5,CASSFRTEQETQYF,TGTGCCAGCAGCTTTAGGACAGAGCAAGAGACCCAGTACTTC
NA,TRBV11-2,NA,TRBJ2-1,CASSLAEPAFF,TGTGCCAGCAGCTTAGCTGAACCCGCTTTCTTC
NA,TRBV9,TRBD2,TRBJ2-1,CASSPGLAGEYEQFF,TGTGCCAGCAGCCCAGGACTAGCGGGAGAGTATGAGCAGTTCTTC
NA,TRBV28,NA,TRBJ1-3,CASSLPGEGRGNTIYF,TGTGCCAGCAGTCTCCCCGGGGAGGGGCGGGGAAACACCATATATTTT
NA,TRBV18,TRBD1,TRBJ1-4,CASSPGQGGTNEKLFF,TGTGCCAGCTCACCGGGACAGGGGGGCACTAATGAAAAACTGTTTTTT
NA,TRBV27,NA,TRBJ2-1,CASSYEGNEQFF,TGTGCCAGCAGTTATGAAGGCAATGAGCAGTTCTTC
NA,TRBV3-1/TRBV3-2,NA,TRBJ2-2,CASSQGDSTGELFF,TGTGCCAGCAGCCAGGGAGACAGCACCGGGGAGCTGTTTTTT
NA,TRBV12-3/TRBV12-4,TRBD2,TRBJ2-7,CASGPRIGREDF,TGTGCCAGCGGCCCGCGGATAGGGCGGGAGGACTTC
NA,TRBV1,NA,TRBJ1-5,CTSSPLRTGSPQNQPQHF,TGCACCAGCAGCCCCCTGCGGACAGGCTCACCCCAAAATCAGCCCCAGCATTTT
NA,TRBV11-3,NA,TRBJ1-5,CASSLGRSLEGSNQPQHF,TGTGCCAGCAGCTTAGGGCGCTCCCTGGAGGGCAGCAATCAGCCCCAGCATTTT
NA,TRBV30,TRBD2,TRBJ2-5,CAWRGELAGAGETQYF,TGTGCCTGGAGAGGGGAACTAGCGGGAGCAGGGGAGACCCAGTACTTC
NA,TRBV12-3/TRBV12-4,NA,TRBJ1-5,CASSLNSNQPQHF,TGTGCCAGCAGTCTTAATAGCAATCAGCCCCAGCATTTT
NA,TRBV19,NA,TRBJ1-1,CASTQGNEAFF,TGTGCCAGTACCCAGGGTAATGAAGCTTTCTTT
NA,TRBV28,TRBD1,TRBJ1-2,CASRDSNYGYTF,TGTGCCAGCCGGGACAGCAACTATGGCTACACCTTC
once,TRBV29-1,NA,TRBJ2-1,CSVDRRSSSYNEQFF,TGCAGCGTTGATAGACGGTCCAGCTCCTACAATGAGCAGTTCTTC
NA,TRBV2,NA,TRBJ1-4,CASRPLRTDATNEKLFF,TGTGCCAGCAGGCCGTTAAGGACGGACGCAACTAATGAAAAACTGTTTTTT
NA,TRBV21-1,NA,TRBJ2-1,CASSQDWRLYNEQFF,TGTGCCAGCAGCCAGGACTGGAGATTATACAATGAGCAGTTCTTC
once,TRBV15,NA,TRBJ2-3,CATSPRTETQYF,TGTGCCACCAGCCCCCGGACGGAGACGCAGTATTTT
NA,TRBV5-1,TRBD2,TRBJ2-2,CASSFGLAVTGELFF,TGCGCCAGCAGCTTTGGACTAGCGGTCACCGGGGAGCTGTTTTTT
NA,TRBV6-5,TRBD1,TRBJ2-1,CASSEPGQGANEQFF,TGTGCCAGCAGCGAGCCGGGACAGGGGGCCAATGAGCAGTTCTTC
once,TRBV15,TRBD2,TRBJ2-1,CATSRGTSRSASYNEQFF,TGTGCCACCAGCAGAGGGACTAGCAGGTCCGCTTCCTACAATGAGCAGTTCTTC
NA,TRBV7-2,NA,TRBJ1-2,CASSLDGIANYGYTF,TGTGCCAGCAGCTTAGATGGAATTGCTAACTATGGCTACACCTTC
NA,TRBV29-1,NA,TRBJ2-7,CSVSWGPAYEQYF,TGCAGCGTTTCCTGGGGGCCGGCCTACGAGCAGTACTTC
once,TRBV5-1,TRBD2,TRBJ2-1,CASSLAGSGGGSYNEQFF,TGCGCCAGCAGCTTGGCAGGTTCGGGAGGGGGGAGTTACAATGAGCAGTTCTTC